The TCR beta chain under discussion was sequenced for a study of PD-L1 blockade in urothelial cancer. Study as a whole: About 85% of the roughly 29 patients were men who had bladder-origin urothelial cancer.

Measured with immunoSEQ multiplex PCR; TCRdb has only the in-frame clones, and not every one. Here the sample spans approximately 91,000 clones, approximately 82% being singletons. The CDR3 has 15 residues. Trimming took 2 bases from V and 4 from J, leaving 14 bases between them. As for time point: peripheral blood 6 weeks after treatment start. Sequencing used PBMCs, obtained around atezolizumab (anti-PD-L1) treatment. The TCR comes from a man aged 70-80 years with urothelial cancer. The V and J genes are TRBV6-7 and TRBJ1-2, with D uncertain. TRBV6-7 is sorted into the ORF group, with uncertain function. The CDR3 region has the DNA TGTGCCAGCAGTTACGGGTCCGGGGTTCCCTATGGCTACACCTTC. It yields the protein CASSYGSGVPYGYTF.